These T cell receptor beta chains were read from a single sample in a study of blood T cell repertoires in COVID-19. Data came from immunoSEQ multiplex PCR; TCRdb stores just in-frame clones and leaves some out. The data contain approximately 280,000 clones, 89% of them singletons. Material: peripheral blood. These receptors were taken from a woman aged 55-69 years with acute or convalescent COVID-19. Both conserved end residues are part of each CDR3. Each record gives: CDR3 length, V gene, CDR3 protein.

13	TRBV4-1	CASSQGLGHTIYF
11	TRBV29-1	CSASDTAGYTF
15	TRBV9	CASSASGSSYNEQFF
14	TRBV7-2	CASSPLQGSYEQYF
14	TRBV7-6	CASSLGQGLYTQYF
13	TRBV5-4	CASSSGTDEKLFF
13	TRBV4-2	CAIAGSSGNTIYF
16	TRBV4-2	CASSQESGGLSDTQYF
15	TRBV25-1	CASREDRGLSGTQYF
14	TRBV5-6	CASSLGNSYYEQYF
15	TRBV10-3	CAIRRGTSMNTEAFF
13	TRBV28	CASSSEGLDEQYF
17	TRBV4-3	CASSQRTSGSSYNEQFF
16	TRBV5-6	CASSFYGTRGTGELFF
14	TRBV7-2	CASSLRTVAYEQYF
14	TRBV5-1	CASSLDGTDYGYTF
12	TRBV24-1	CATSETSQPQHF
15	TRBV5-8	CASSMGQGGIDEQFF
15	TRBV7-8	CASSLVGQGATEAFF
15	TRBV3-1/TRBV3-2	CASSDLATIYNEQFF
15	TRBV6-2/TRBV6-3	CASSSVEVLGNEQFF
14	TRBV6-5	CASETVRGNTEAFF
15	TRBV7-9	CASSPPDRRVYEQYF
15	TRBV6-5	CASRGGLYSGNTIYF
14	TRBV5-1	CASSSGTGDGEQYF
16	TRBV5-1	CASSSGGSGRDQTQYF
17	TRBV27	CASSLSTGTGSYNEQFF
18	TRBV19	CASRRTSGGAGSQETQYF
15	TRBV5-1	CASSLAAGRADTQYF
16	TRBV9	CASSASGTGTNNEQFF
14	TRBV5-6	CASRPGQGRNEQFF
18	TRBV28	CASSPWGSRGRGQETQYF
15	TRBV28	CASSLWRGEPYEQYF
13	TRBV12-3/TRBV12-4	CASSLRGSDGYTF
14	TRBV28	CASSSRQHNSPLHF
17	TRBV11-2	CASSFGVRAKNTGELFF
14	TRBV18	CASSPDRSNQPQHF
13	TRBV29-1	CSAQDRGGKPQHF
12	TRBV6-2/TRBV6-3	CASSDTRWEQFF
17	TRBV28	CASDAWRTGPANSPLHF
18	TRBV18	CASSSNQMRGWKGDTQYF
15	TRBV6-2/TRBV6-3	CASSGIRELLGEAFF